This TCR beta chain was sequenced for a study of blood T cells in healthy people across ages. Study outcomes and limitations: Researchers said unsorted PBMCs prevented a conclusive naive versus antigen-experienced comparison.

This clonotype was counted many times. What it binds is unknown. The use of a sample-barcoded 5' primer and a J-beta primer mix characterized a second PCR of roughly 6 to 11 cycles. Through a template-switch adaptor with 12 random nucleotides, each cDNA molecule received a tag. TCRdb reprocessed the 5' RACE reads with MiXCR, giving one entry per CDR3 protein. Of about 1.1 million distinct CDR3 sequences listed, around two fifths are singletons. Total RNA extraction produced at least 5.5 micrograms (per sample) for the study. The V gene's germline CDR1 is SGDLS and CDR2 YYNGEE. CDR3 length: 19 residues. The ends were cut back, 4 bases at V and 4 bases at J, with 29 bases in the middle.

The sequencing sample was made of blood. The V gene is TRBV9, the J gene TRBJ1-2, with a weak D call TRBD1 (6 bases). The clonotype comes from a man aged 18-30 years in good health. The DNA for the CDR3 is TGTGCCAGCAGCCCAGATAGAGGGGCAGGGGACTTCTCCCTCTATGGCTACACCTTC. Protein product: CASSPDRGAGDFSLYGYTF. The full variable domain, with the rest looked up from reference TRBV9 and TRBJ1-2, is DSGVTQTPKHLITATGQRVTLRCSPRSGDLSVYWYQQSLDQGLQFLIQYYNGEERAKGNILERFSAQQFPDLHSELNLSSLELGDSALYFCASSPDRGAGDFSLYGYTFGSGTRLTVV.